This T cell receptor beta chain appears in the sequencing data of a study of blood T cell repertoires in COVID-19. In the study overall: COVID-19 samples collected from the United States, Italy and Spain covered acute and convalescent phases. Sample material is recorded as cDNA or gDNA derived from T cells, B-cell-depleted T cells, or PBMCs.

The CDR3 runs to 17 residues. Germline trimming cut 8 bases from V and 0 bases from J; bases unmatched to any gene: 6. From germline, CDR1 is SNHLY and CDR2 FYNNEI. Original processing methods: It was from reference gene primer amplification that nucleated cell counts were estimated. Sequenced by immunoSEQ multiplex PCR; TCRdb stores in-frame clones only, minus some. Clonal size and the V and J genes are those of that table, whereas D and trimming came from the DNA. The table has around 18,000 clones, 75% to 90% seen once. The clonotype originates from a man at least 80 years old with acute or convalescent COVID-19. The chain carries TRBV2 and TRBJ2-6; 11 bases are shared with TRBD1. Sequenced material: peripheral blood. CDR3: CASRGTGGFSGANVLTF. The CDR3 DNA sequence: TGTGCCAGCCGCGGGACAGGGGGATTCTCTGGGGCCAACGTCCTGACTTTC.